Listed here is a single T cell receptor beta chain. What it binds is not known. Naivety among CD8 cells was defined by CD45RO negativity and positive CCR7 selection, thereby excluding terminally differentiated effector memory CD45RA+ cells. This table comes from immunoSEQ multiplex PCR, and its TCRdb copy is limited to in-frame clones, with some not included. The sample gives 550,000 to 650,000 clones, around 96% of which show up once; 0.095% to 0.13% is in the top ten. This sample is part of a study of shared clonotypes between healthy human individuals. J was trimmed by 5 bases and V by 4 bases; bases with no gene match: 7. CDR3 length equals 15 residues. Germline V gives CDR1 MDHEN, CDR2 SYDVKM. Whole-study results and caveats: Against clonotypes common to all four donors, non-shared ones had lower generation probabilities.

This clonotype was obtained from a woman aged 30 to 39 in good health. The chain joins TRBV28 to TRBJ2-3, with 9 bases lining up with TRBD2. The specimen sequenced was naive CD8+ T cells sorted from blood. CDR3 region: CASSYLAGAGDTQYF. In nucleotides, the CDR3 is TGTGCCAGCAGTTATTTAGCGGGGGCGGGAGATACGCAGTATTTT.